Listed below are T cell receptor beta chains from one sample, sequenced in a study of T cells after yellow fever vaccination. TCRdb redid the calling of the 5' RACE reads with MiXCR, one entry per CDR3 protein. The sample includes hundreds of thousands of distinct CDR3 sequences, under 20% of them seen just once. The source material was PBMCs, sampled before the yellow fever booster vaccination. Receptors originate from a man younger than 35 who received the YFV17D yellow fever vaccine. The CDR3 runs from the conserved cysteine through the conserved F or W. Fields, in order: V gene, clone size, D gene, J gene, CDR3 DNA, CDR3 protein. D genes are given only for firm matches. Only part of the rows carry a size: once, few, many, or a class if the clone is expanded.

TRBV20-1	NA	TRBD1	TRBJ2-5	TGCAGTGCTCAAGCTAACAGGGGCGTAGAGACCCAGTACTTC	CSAQANRGVETQYF
TRBV7-3	NA	NA	TRBJ2-5	TGTGCCAGCAGCCCAGCAGGACTCCAAGAGACCCAGTACTTC	CASSPAGLQETQYF
TRBV19	few	TRBD1	TRBJ2-3	TGTGCCAGTAGTATCCGAGGGACAGTTCTGGGCACAGATACGCAGTATTTT	CASSIRGTVLGTDTQYF
TRBV9	few	NA	TRBJ2-1	TGTGCCAGCGGGGGGAGCTCCTACAATGAGCAGTTCTTC	CASGGSSYNEQFF
TRBV10-3	many	NA	TRBJ2-1	TGTGCCATCAAGTCTGGGGAAAACAATGAGCAGTTCTTC	CAIKSGENNEQFF
TRBV5-1	NA	NA	TRBJ2-6	TGCGCCAGCAGCGTAGCCGGGACCTCCCTTTTTGGGGCCAACGTCCTGACTTTC	CASSVAGTSLFGANVLTF
TRBV20-1	NA	NA	TRBJ2-3	TGCAGTGCTAGGGGGGCGAGCGGTAGCACAGATACGCAGTATTTT	CSARGASGSTDTQYF
TRBV5-1	NA	NA	TRBJ2-7	TGCGCCAGCAGCTTGGTCGGGACACGGGCCTACGAGCAGTACTTC	CASSLVGTRAYEQYF
TRBV3-1	NA	NA	TRBJ1-2	TGTGCCAGCAGCCAAGAGAGACAGAGCTATGGCTACACCTTC	CASSQERQSYGYTF
TRBV9	NA	NA	TRBJ2-7	TGTGCCAGCAGCCAAGAAGCGGACTCACGCTACGAGCAGTACTTC	CASSQEADSRYEQYF
TRBV4-3	few	NA	TRBJ1-1	TGCGCCAGCAGCGTTAATTCTGAAGCTTTCTTT	CASSVNSEAFF
TRBV12-3/TRBV12-4	NA	NA	TRBJ1-1	TGTGCCAGCAGTTTCGCAGGGAGGGGCACTGAAGCTTTCTTT	CASSFAGRGTEAFF
TRBV27	NA	TRBD2	TRBJ2-5	TGTGCCAGCAGAGCGGGGGGACAGTTCCAAGAGACCCAGTACTTC	CASRAGGQFQETQYF
TRBV20-1	few	TRBD2	TRBJ2-3	TGCAGTGCTAGATTCCGGGGGGTCCCCAGTACGCAGTATTTT	CSARFRGVPSTQYF
TRBV27	few	NA	TRBJ2-2	TGTGCCAGCAGTTTCGGGATTAACACCGGGGAGCTGTTTTTT	CASSFGINTGELFF
TRBV5-1	few	NA	TRBJ2-5	TGCGCCAGCAGCTGGCCCAGCGGGGGACAGGAGACCCAGTACTTC	CASSWPSGGQETQYF
TRBV7-8	NA	NA	TRBJ1-4	TGTGCCAGCAGCTTACCGGGGCCAGAAAAACTGTTTTTT	CASSLPGPEKLFF
TRBV7-9	few	NA	TRBJ1-6	TGTGCCAGCAGCTTGGGACACTATAATTCACCCCTCCACTTT	CASSLGHYNSPLHF
TRBV10-3	few	TRBD1	TRBJ1-1	TGTGCCATCAGCTACAGGGGGGATGAAGCTTTCTTT	CAISYRGDEAFF
TRBV20-1	many	TRBD1	TRBJ1-5	TGCAGTGCCCCGGACCTATCCAGGGGGCAGCCCCAGCATTTT	CSAPDLSRGQPQHF
TRBV4-1	NA	NA	TRBJ1-2	TGCGCCAGCAGCCAAGGCATCGCTAACTATGGCTACACCTTC	CASSQGIANYGYTF
TRBV5-1	NA	NA	TRBJ2-1	TGCGCCAGCAGCTGGGCCGCAGAGAATGAGCAGTTCTTC	CASSWAAENEQFF
TRBV7-9	few	TRBD1	TRBJ2-2	TGTGCCAGCAGCTTCGGTTCAGGGACAGGAGCCGGGGAGCTGTTTTTT	CASSFGSGTGAGELFF
TRBV19	few	NA	TRBJ2-3	TGTGCCAGTAGTATGGCAGGGGCCACAGATACGCAGTATTTT	CASSMAGATDTQYF